Each of the 29 T cell receptor beta chains below was sequenced from the same sample in a study of T cells after yellow fever vaccination. TCRdb analysed the 5' RACE reads with MiXCR anew, one entry per CDR3 protein. The sample gives about 170,000 distinct CDR3 sequences, around 10% of which show up once; just over 35% is in the top ten. Sequenced material: CD8+ T cells sorted from PBMCs, taken 15 days after the yellow fever booster vaccination. These receptors were taken from a man in his late teens or twenties who received the YFV17D yellow fever vaccine.

The chain employs TRBV7-2 and TRBJ2-1; 11 bases agree with TRBD2. The V gene end was trimmed by 3 bases and the J gene end by 4 bases; junction bases not matched to a gene: 2. Germline V gene sequence: CDR1 SGHTA, CDR2 FQGNSA. The CDR3 spans 15 residues. DNA of the CDR3: TGTGCCAGCAGCTTTAGCGGGGGGGAGTACAATGAGCAGTTCTTC. This encodes CASSFSGGEYNEQFF.

This clonotype was detected ten times or more. V gene TRBV12-3 or TRBV12-4 combines with J gene TRBJ2-1; D unclear. V was shortened by 0 bases and J by 9 bases, with 6 bases between the two germline ends. CDR3 length equals 12 residues. CDR3 region: CASSLAVVEQFF. The DNA of the CDR3 is TGTGCCAGCAGTTTAGCGGTGGTTGAGCAGTTCTTC.

In nucleotides, the CDR3 is TGCGCCAGCAGCCAAATAACAGGGGCGAGTGAAGCTTTCTTT. This encodes CASSQITGASEAFF. The chain has TRBV4-1 and TRBJ1-1; 7 nucleotides line up with TRBD1. With V trimmed by 2 bases and J by 7 bases, 7 bases remained unmatched. Germline-derived CDR1 and CDR2 are MGHRA and YSYEKL. This CDR3 comprises 14 residues.

This clonotype came up a few times. The J gene is TRBJ1-5, the V gene TRBV29-1; unclear D gene. Germline loops: CDR1 SQVTM, CDR2 ANQGSEA. V was pared by 6 bases and J by 2 bases, with 17 bases between. There are 15 residues in the CDR3. DNA for the CDR3: TGCAGCGTCGACGAGTATGGATCGGGCAATCAGCCCCAGCATTTT. This gives the protein CSVDEYGSGNQPQHF.

The gene calls are TRBV28 and TRBJ1-1; no firm D call. V was clipped by 1 base and J by 4 bases, with 10 bases between them. This CDR3 is 14 amino acids long. Looked up from germline, CDR1 is MDHEN and CDR2 is SYDVKM. CDR3 region: CASSLSGIGTEAFF. The CDR3 coding sequence is TGTGCCAGCAGTTTATCTGGGATCGGCACTGAAGCTTTCTTT.

The V call is TRBV29-1, the J call TRBJ2-3; D is uncertain. The germline CDR1 and CDR2 sequences are SQVTM and ANQGSEA. Trimming took 6 bases from V and 1 from J, leaving 5 bases between them. CDR3 length equals 11 residues. This CDR3 reads CSVEGTDTQYF. As DNA, the CDR3 is TGCAGCGTCGAGGGCACAGATACGCAGTATTTT.

The J gene is TRBJ1-6, the V gene TRBV4-1, with 7 positions matching TRBD1. J gave up 10 bases and V 5 bases, and 14 bases lay outside the gene matches. Germline V gene sequence: CDR1 MGHRA, CDR2 YSYEKL. CDR3 size: 16 residues. The CDR3 region has the DNA TGCGCCAGCAGCTCTTTTGAACAGGGGAATTGGTCACCCCTCCACTTT. Translating gives CASSSFEQGNWSPLHF.

This clonotype turned up a few times. The chain is built from TRBV29-1 and TRBJ1-5; 10 bases are shared with TRBD1. Trimming took 6 bases from V and 2 from J; bases not matched to a gene: 4. Germline loops: CDR1 SQVTM, CDR2 ANQGSEA. The CDR3 spans 14 residues. CDR3 sequence (DNA): TGCAGCGTAGCCGGGACAGGGGGCAATCAGCCCCAGCATTTT. Its protein is CSVAGTGGNQPQHF.

This clonotype was picked up a small number of times. The chain joins TRBV11-2 to TRBJ2-1; TRBD2 might be the D (6 bases). V was clipped by 5 bases and J by 7 bases, with 9 bases between them. Germline CDR1 SGHAT, CDR2 FQNNGV. The CDR3 is 12 residues long. This CDR3 is CASSRGKNEQFF. Written as DNA, the CDR3 is TGTGCCAGCAGCCGGGGGAAGAATGAGCAGTTCTTC.

The chain employs TRBV6-5 and TRBJ2-1, with 7 bases matching TRBD1. The CDR3 totals 14 residues. Germline V CDR1 and CDR2: MNHEY, SVGAGI. V lost 5 bases to trimming and J lost 2 bases; unmatched junction nucleotides: 3. The CDR3 here is CASSETGAYNEQFF. As DNA, the CDR3 is TGTGCCAGCAGTGAAACAGGGGCCTACAATGAGCAGTTCTTC.

The rearrangement uses TRBV3-1 and TRBJ2-5; TRBD2 matches at 13 bases. Germline CDR1 and CDR2: LGHDT and YNNKEL (reference sequence). CDR3 length: 16 residues. With V trimmed by 1 base and J by 1 base, 0 bases remained unmatched. CDR3 nucleotides: TGTGCCAGCAGCCAAGGGACTAGCGGGGGCCAAGAGACCCAGTACTTC. Translated: CASSQGTSGGQETQYF.

Many counts were recorded for this clonotype. The J gene is TRBJ2-1, the V gene TRBV20-1, with 10 nucleotides matching TRBD1. Germline lookup yields CDR1 DFQATT and CDR2 SNEGSKA (reference sequence). This CDR3 region has 13 residues. Trimming at V came to 6 bases and at J to 5 bases, leaving 4 bases not matched to a gene. As DNA, the CDR3 is TGCAGTGCGTTTGGACAGGGGGACAATGAGCAGTTCTTC. Its translation: CSAFGQGDNEQFF.

The chain's CDR3 is CASSVAAESSGANVLTF. The CDR3 DNA follows: TGTGCCAGCAGCGTAGCAGCGGAGAGCTCTGGGGCCAACGTCCTGACTTTC. The J gene is TRBJ2-6, the V gene TRBV9; TRBD2 might be the D (5 bases). The CDR3 sequence is 17 residues long. V was pared by 0 bases and J by 0 bases, with 10 bases between. Germline assignment: CDR1 SGDLS and CDR2 YYNGEE. Together with reference TRBV9 and TRBJ2-6, the CDR3 gives the full variable domain: DSGVTQTPKHLITATGQRVTLRCSPRSGDLSVYWYQQSLDQGLQFLIQYYNGEERAKGNILERFSAQQFPDLHSELNLSSLELGDSALYFCASSVAAESSGANVLTFGAGSRLTVL.

This clonotype turned up a few times. This chain joins TRBV7-6 and TRBJ1-6, with TRBD1 identical over 7 bases. Unmatched junction bases numbered 8, after V lost 5 bases and J lost 10 bases. This CDR3 contains 14 residues. CDR1 and CDR2 from the germline V gene are SGHVS and FNYEAQ. As DNA, the CDR3 is TGTGCCAGCAGCGGAGGACAGGAGGCCTCACCCCTCCACTTT. Its protein product is CASSGGQEASPLHF.

The genes are TRBV11-2 and TRBJ1-1; D ambiguous. The V gene's germline CDR1 is SGHAT and CDR2 FQNNGV. This CDR3 contains 15 residues. V was shortened by 8 bases and J by 0 bases, with 16 bases between the two germline ends. This chain's CDR3 is CASRIKRTVNTEAFF. CDR3 nucleotides: TGTGCCAGCCGGATTAAAAGGACGGTGAACACTGAAGCTTTCTTT.

The CDR3 coding sequence is TGTGCCAGCAGCCCCAGTTTATCGCGCGAGCAGTACGTC. Translation gives CASSPSLSREQYV. The rearrangement joins TRBV7-9 to TRBJ2-7; D is unclear. Trimming shortened V by 5 bases and J by 6 bases, and 14 bases separated the two germline ends. The CDR3 consists of 13 residues. Looked up from germline, CDR1 is SEHNR and CDR2 is FQNEAQ (reference sequence).

This clonotype has a count of ten or more. This chain connects TRBV5-4 to TRBJ2-2; no reliable D call. This CDR3 has 12 residues. V was cut by 4 bases and J by 5 bases, with 6 bases left in between. Germline V gene lookup returns CDR1 SGHNT and CDR2 YYREEE (reference sequence). The CDR3 region has the DNA TGTGCCAGCAGCGGACGGACCGGGGAGCTGTTTTTT. It encodes CASSGRTGELFF.

There are a few counts of this clonotype. V usage is TRBV29-1 and J usage is TRBJ1-3; D is possibly TRBD1 (5 bases). This CDR3 contains 15 residues. Looked up from germline, CDR1 is SQVTM and CDR2 is ANQGSEA. V lost 5 bases and J lost 3, with 17 bases in between. CDR3 coding DNA: TGCAGCGTTCAGCCCGGGGGAGGAAGTGGAAACACCATATATTTT. Translation gives CSVQPGGGSGNTIYF.

This clonotype was seen ten or more times. The DNA of the CDR3 is TGTGCCAGCAGCTCGTACGGGGGCAATGAGCAGTTCTTC. Encoded protein: CASSSYGGNEQFF. V gene TRBV9 combines with J gene TRBJ2-1; tentative D call: TRBD2 (6 bases). The ends were cut back, 4 bases at V and 6 bases at J, with 11 bases in the middle. Germline V CDR1 and CDR2: SGDLS, YYNGEE. The CDR3 contains 13 residues.

This clonotype was detected only a few times. CDR3 sequence reads: CASSPLGGQGQETQYF. In DNA form, the CDR3 reads TGTGCCAGCAGCCCCCTGGGGGGACAGGGGCAAGAGACCCAGTACTTC. The chain couples TRBV7-9 to TRBJ2-5, with 10 bases matching TRBD1. The ends lost 5 bases at V and 2 bases at J; junction bases unmatched: 8. The CDR3 is 16 residues long. Germline V CDR1 and CDR2: SEHNR, FQNEAQ (reference sequence).

This clonotype was seen a handful of times. V is TRBV7-9 and J is TRBJ2-1, with D tentatively TRBD2 (5 bases). The CDR3 is 13 amino acids. The V gene's germline CDR1 is SEHNR and CDR2 FQNEAQ (reference sequence). V lost 2 bases and J lost 10, with 12 bases in between. CDR3 in amino acids: CASSLSGSGEQFF. The CDR3 nucleotides read TGTGCCAGCAGCTTAAGCGGATCGGGAGAGCAGTTCTTC.

In its sample, this clonotype was seen many times. V usage is TRBV12-3 or TRBV12-4 and J usage is TRBJ2-7; possible D gene TRBD2, 6 bases. The CDR3 has 14 amino acids. V lost 2 bases to trimming and J lost 3 bases, with 11 bases between them. The CDR3 DNA reads TGTGCCAGCAGTTTACCCGGGACTGTCTACGAGCAGTACTTC. This translates into CASSLPGTVYEQYF.

This chain joins TRBV14 and TRBJ2-1; possible D gene TRBD2, 6 bases. Per the germline V gene, CDR1 is SGHDN and CDR2 is FVKESK. V lost 2 bases to trimming and J lost 8 bases, with 13 bases between them. The CDR3 loop spans 14 amino acids. The DNA of the CDR3 is TGTGCCAGCAGCCAATGGGGCGGGGATCATGAGCAGTTCTTC. Its protein is CASSQWGGDHEQFF.

This clonotype was detected ten times or more. The genes are TRBV4-2 and TRBJ2-7; TRBD2 matches at 14 bases. The CDR3 is 15 amino acids. V shed 1 base, J shed 4 bases, and the junction held 0 bases outside the gene matches. The germline CDR1 and CDR2 sequences are LGHNA and YNFKEQ. Here the CDR3 reads CASSQGLAGGYEQYF. CDR3 sequence (DNA): TGTGCCAGCAGCCAAGGACTAGCGGGGGGGTACGAGCAGTACTTC.

The chain links TRBV7-8 to TRBJ2-1, with D uncertain. V was shortened by 8 bases and J by 8 bases, with 7 bases between the two germline ends. Germline V CDR1 and CDR2: SGHVS, FQNEAQ. The CDR3 is 10 amino acids. The CDR3 here is CASATDEQFF. The CDR3 nucleotides are TGTGCCAGCGCGACGGATGAGCAGTTCTTC.

The V and J genes are TRBV24-1 and TRBJ2-2; 9 bases are a match to TRBD2. V dropped 2 bases and J dropped 2; count of bases not matched to a gene: 14. This CDR3 comprises 20 residues. Germline values: CDR1 KGHDR, CDR2 SFDVKD. This CDR3 reads CATSDSPAGGLMNNTGELFF. As DNA, the CDR3 is TGTGCCACCAGTGATTCCCCAGCGGGGGGTCTCATGAACAACACCGGGGAGCTGTTTTTT.

V is TRBV18 and J is TRBJ2-7; 8 bases match TRBD1. CDR1 and CDR2 from the germline V gene are KGHSH and LQKENI. This CDR3 contains 14 residues. Germline trimming cut 8 bases from V and 1 base from J; bases unmatched to any gene: 7. CDR3 amino acids: CASPLRGRSYEQYV. CDR3 bases: TGTGCCAGCCCTCTCAGGGGGCGATCCTACGAGCAGTACGTC.

The rearrangement uses TRBV7-6 and TRBJ2-4; D perhaps matches TRBD2 (5 bases). Trimming took off 5 bases at V and 0 bases at J, with 23 bases between the two ends. The germline V gene has CDR1 SGHVS and CDR2 FNYEAQ. CDR3 length: 19 amino acids. CDR3 DNA sequence: TGTGCCAGCAGCATTAGCGAGGAGTCTAGCACCATAGCCAAAAACATTCAGTACTTC. Its protein is CASSISEESSTIAKNIQYF.

This clonotype was found a few times. V and J are TRBV12-3 or TRBV12-4 and TRBJ2-1; the D gene could be TRBD1 or TRBD2 (5 bases each). CDR3 length equals 12 residues. The V end was cut by 4 bases, the J end by 10 bases, with 11 bases between. CDR3 sequence: CASSSGGREQFF. Written as DNA, the CDR3 is TGTGCCAGCAGTTCTGGGGGTAGGGAGCAGTTCTTC.